This TCR beta chain was obtained from a study of T cells after yellow fever vaccination. General study points: FACS-sorted repertoires could contain abundant clonotypes contaminating from the bulk population. The study found a weaker secondary response that peaked faster, day 5 versus 15.

TCRdb analysed the 5' RACE reads with MiXCR anew, one entry per CDR3 protein. This table holds about 130,000 distinct CDR3 sequences, about 6.9% found once. This clonotype was detected ten times or more. Its matching antigen is unknown. Germline V lookup: CDR1 DFQATT, CDR2 SNEGSKA (reference sequence). With V trimmed by 5 bases and J by 2 bases, 4 bases remained unmatched. CDR3 length equals 13 residues. The chain links TRBV20-1 to TRBJ2-7; 9 nucleotides agree with TRBD2. The sequence was collected from a man aged 25-45 years who received the YFV17D yellow fever vaccine. The sequencing used CD4+ T cells sorted from PBMCs, collected 10 days after the yellow fever booster vaccination. The CDR3 here is CSAAGGGTYEQYF. Here the CDR3 DNA reads TGCAGTGCTGCGGGAGGGGGGACCTACGAGCAGTACTTC.